The 25 T cell receptor beta chains given below trace back to one sample, sequenced in a study of beta chain features in type 1 diabetes. These TCRs are of unknown antigen specificity. Study-wide results and limits: Across all four CD4+ subsets, people with type 1 diabetes showed modestly shorter TCRB CDR3s.

Reverse transcribing all isolated RNA meant expressed TCRB transcripts were sequenced. Profiled with immunoSEQ multiplex PCR; TCRdb holds only in-frame clones, not every one. The table shows roughly 340,000 clones, with around an eighth occurring only once. Input material: naive CD4+ T cells from blood. These receptors all come from a woman aged 18-30 years with type 1 diabetes.

This clone has only a few counts. The V call is TRBV28, the J call TRBJ1-5, with D possibly being TRBD1 (5 bases). The V end lost 8 bases, the J end lost 2 bases, and 7 bases lay between the germline ends. Germline CDR1 reads MDHEN; CDR2 reads SYDVKM. The CDR3 has 12 residues. The CDR3 sequence: CASLTGNQPQHF. The CDR3 DNA follows: TGTGCCAGCCTGACAGGCAATCAGCCCCAGCATTTT.

The V and J genes are TRBV6-6 and TRBJ2-6, with D maybe TRBD2 (5 bases). V was pared by 7 bases and J by 4 bases, with 11 bases between. The CDR3 is made up of 14 amino acids. Germline CDR1 and CDR2: MNHNY and SVGAGI (reference sequence). DNA of the CDR3: TGTGCCAGCAACCAAGGGAGCGGGGCCAACGTCCTGACTTTC. This codes for CASNQGSGANVLTF.

A few counts support this clone. The rearrangement uses TRBV5-6 and TRBJ2-4; TRBD1 agrees at 8 bases. Looked up from germline, CDR1 is SGHDT and CDR2 is YYEEEE. The CDR3 spans 16 residues. The trim removed 1 base at V and 9 bases at J, leaving 12 bases unmatched. CDR3 DNA sequence: TGTGCCAGCAGCTTGAGGGGGCCAGGGGGGACAGGCATTCAGTACTTC. Its translation: CASSLRGPGGTGIQYF.

This clone showed up just a few times. The V gene is TRBV15, the J gene TRBJ2-3, with TRBD2 identical over 7 bases. The J segment lost 3 bases and the V segment lost 9 bases, leaving 12 bases of the junction unmatched. CDR1 is LNHNV and CDR2 is YYDKDF in the germline V gene (reference sequence). The CDR3 is made up of 15 amino acids. CDR3 nucleotides: TGTGCCACAGGTCCTGGGAGGGTTGGAACAGATACGCAGTATTTT. Protein: CATGPGRVGTDTQYF.

This clone was seen more than once but under ten times. The chain joins TRBV30 to TRBJ2-5; D is ambiguous. The CDR3 runs to 14 residues. The ends were cut back, 4 bases at V and 10 bases at J, with 22 bases in the middle. In germline, CDR1 is GTSNPN, CDR2 SVGIG (reference sequence). This CDR3 is CAWMRLTSRDVQYF. CDR3 in DNA: TGTGCCTGGATGCGGTTGACTTCAAGAGACGTCCAGTACTTC.

The table lists this clone with a few counts. The chain carries TRBV29-1 and TRBJ2-7; 7 bases align to TRBD1. The V segment lost 5 bases and the J segment 3 bases; nucleotides outside the gene matches: 7. Germline assignment: CDR1 SQVTM and CDR2 ANQGSEA. CDR3 length: 13 amino acids. CDR3 sequence (DNA): TGCAGCGTTCGCCGGGACAGTTACTACGAGCAGTACTTC. It codes for CSVRRDSYYEQYF.

In this sample, this clone turned up a few times. The rearrangement joins TRBV28 to TRBJ2-7; TRBD1 matches at 9 bases. After removal of 4 bases from V and 1 base from J, the junction contained 8 bases not matched to a gene. The CDR3 spans 16 residues. Germline CDR1 and CDR2: MDHEN and SYDVKM. The CDR3 DNA follows: TGTGCCAGCAGTTCCTTACCGGGACAGGGTTCCTACGAGCAGTACTTC. Its translation: CASSSLPGQGSYEQYF.

The gene calls are TRBV5-1 and TRBJ2-5, with no clear D. Germline V lookup: CDR1 SGHRS, CDR2 YFSETQ. CDR3 size: 14 residues. V gave up 4 bases and J gave up 4 bases, with 14 bases separating them. CDR3 coding DNA: TGCGCCAGCAGCCCTATGCCCCCTCTAGAGACCCAGTACTTC. Its translation is CASSPMPPLETQYF.

The gene calls are TRBV27 and TRBJ1-2; D possibly corresponds to TRBD1 (5 bases). The CDR3 runs 14 residues. From germline, CDR1 is MNHEY and CDR2 SMNVEV (reference sequence). The V end was cut by 4 bases, the J end by 1 base, with 10 bases between. The CDR3 spells CASSYSQGNYGYTF. CDR3 DNA: TGTGCCAGCAGTTACTCCCAGGGTAACTATGGCTACACCTTC.

This clone was counted between two and nine times. The J gene is TRBJ2-7, the V gene TRBV7-2; D might be TRBD2 (6 bases). V lost 1 base and J lost 4, with 11 bases in between. Germline assignment: CDR1 SGHTA and CDR2 FQGNSA. This CDR3 region has 14 residues. The CDR3 region is CASSLVASEYEQYF. DNA of the CDR3: TGTGCCAGCAGCTTAGTCGCTAGCGAATACGAGCAGTACTTC.

The rearrangement links TRBV5-6 to TRBJ1-5; TRBD1 matches 7 bases. The CDR3 has 13 residues. V lost 2 bases and J lost 9; bases outside the gene matches: 5. Germline-derived CDR1 and CDR2 are SGHDT and YYEEEE. The CDR3 is CASSFGDSLPQHF. CDR3 bases: TGTGCCAGCAGCTTTGGGGACAGTTTGCCCCAGCATTTT.

The rearrangement uses TRBV5-1 and TRBJ2-7, with a possible D match to TRBD2 (6 bases). Trimming took off 4 bases at V and 1 base at J, with 12 bases between the two ends. The CDR3 spans 14 residues. Per germline, CDR1 SGHRS and CDR2 YFSETQ. The DNA of the CDR3 is TGCGCCAGCAGCCCCCGGGCGGGGTCCTACGAGCAGTACTTC. Residues: CASSPRAGSYEQYF.

In nucleotides, the CDR3 is TGTGCCAGTAATTGGGACAGGGAGAACTATGGCTACACCTTC. Its protein is CASNWDRENYGYTF. The rearrangement uses TRBV10-3 and TRBJ1-2; the match to TRBD1 covers 9 bases. The V and J ends lost 10 bases and 2 bases, in that order; junction bases with no gene match: 8. The germline gives CDR1 ENHRY, CDR2 SYGVKD. This CDR3 has 14 amino acids.

The chain has TRBV7-3 and TRBJ2-3; D remains unclear. V gave up 6 bases and J gave up 0 bases, with 10 bases separating them. Germline CDR1 is SGHTA and CDR2 is FQGTGA. This CDR3 spans 14 amino acids. The CDR3 is CASSPGHSTDTQYF. For the CDR3, the DNA is TGTGCCAGCAGTCCGGGTCATAGCACAGATACGCAGTATTTT. Together with reference TRBV7-3 and TRBJ2-3, the CDR3 gives the full variable domain: GAGVSQTPSNKVTEKGKYVELRCDPISGHTALYWYRQSLGQGPEFLIYFQGTGAADDSGLPNDRFFAVRPEGSVSTLKIQRTERGDSAVYLCASSPGHSTDTQYFGPGTRLTVL.

The chain couples TRBV7-9 to TRBJ1-1; D not certain. Germline CDR1 SEHNR, CDR2 FQNEAQ (reference sequence). V was shortened by 1 base and J by 0 bases, with 9 bases between the two germline ends. The CDR3 spans 15 residues. DNA of the CDR3: TGTGCCAGCAGCTTAGTGTGGCCAATGAACACTGAAGCTTTCTTT. Protein: CASSLVWPMNTEAFF.

This chain connects TRBV7-9 to TRBJ2-3; D is unclear. The CDR3 is 14 amino acids. V lost 4 bases and J lost 7, with 15 bases in between. Germline V gives CDR1 SEHNR, CDR2 FQNEAQ (reference sequence). The CDR3 bases are TGTGCCAGCAGCTCAAACCCTCGAGGTCATACGCAGTATTTT. As protein: CASSSNPRGHTQYF.

In this sample, this clone turned up a few times. The chain links TRBV4-3 to TRBJ2-3; D is possibly TRBD1 (6 bases). CDR1 and CDR2 (germline): LGHNA, YSLEER. Trimming stripped 4 bases from V and 1 base from J, with 12 bases between. The CDR3 is made up of 15 amino acids. The CDR3: CASSLQQGGTDTQYF. CDR3 bases: TGCGCCAGCAGCCTACAACAGGGTGGCACAGATACGCAGTATTTT.

This chain connects TRBV4-3 to TRBJ2-7, with D possibly being TRBD1 (5 bases). Germline V gives CDR1 LGHNA, CDR2 YSLEER. The V end was cut by 0 bases, the J end by 6 bases, with 9 bases between. The CDR3 contains 13 residues. The CDR3 nucleotides read TGCGCCAGCAGCCAAGACCAGGGATCCGAGCAGTACTTC. Protein: CASSQDQGSEQYF.

This chain links TRBV2 with TRBJ2-3; D possibly corresponds to TRBD2 (6 bases). CDR3 length equals 14 residues. Per the germline V gene, CDR1 is SNHLY and CDR2 is FYNNEI. The V end was cut by 7 bases, the J end by 5 bases, with 16 bases between. CDR3 sequence: CASTPGLSRDTQYF. The CDR3 DNA reads TGTGCCAGCACCCCGGGACTCAGTAGAGATACGCAGTATTTT.

This chain links TRBV5-4 with TRBJ2-3; TRBD1 aligns across 10 bases. Germline trimming cut 6 bases from V and 4 bases from J; bases unmatched to any gene: 5. From germline, CDR1 is SGHNT and CDR2 YYREEE (reference sequence). The CDR3 extends over 14 amino acids. CDR3 sequence (DNA): TGTGCCAGCATGTGGGGACAGGGGTCAGATACGCAGTATTTT. Its translation: CASMWGQGSDTQYF.

A few counts support this clone. The V call is TRBV5-1, the J call TRBJ2-5; TRBD2 matches 8 bases. The CDR3 spans 15 residues. The germline V gene has CDR1 SGHRS and CDR2 YFSETQ. The V gene end was trimmed by 0 bases and the J gene end by 2 bases; junction bases not matched to a gene: 3. The CDR3 coding sequence is TGCGCCAGCAGCTTGGTTAGCGGGGATCAAGAGACCCAGTACTTC. This encodes CASSLVSGDQETQYF. Filled out from reference TRBV5-1 and TRBJ2-5, the complete variable domain reads KAGVTQTPRYLIKTRGQQVTLSCSPISGHRSVSWYQQTPGQGLQFLFEYFSETQRNKGNFPGRFSGRQFSNSRSEMNVSTLELGDSALYLCASSLVSGDQETQYFGPGTRLLVL.

This clone has a handful of counts. The rearrangement links TRBV29-1 to TRBJ1-5, with 8 bases lining up with TRBD1. The V segment lost 7 bases and the J segment 6 bases; nucleotides outside the gene matches: 8. In germline, CDR1 is SQVTM, CDR2 ANQGSEA. CDR3 size: 13 residues. CDR3 in amino acids: CSALDRAGQPQHF. The CDR3 DNA sequence: TGCAGCGCCTTGGACAGGGCAGGTCAGCCCCAGCATTTT.

In its sample, this clone was seen once. This rearrangement joins TRBV19 to TRBJ2-5; 13 nucleotides agree with TRBD2. Germline V gene sequence: CDR1 LNHDA, CDR2 SQIVND (reference sequence). This CDR3 is 18 amino acids long. Trimming at V came to 0 bases and at J to 5 bases, leaving 9 bases not matched to a gene. CDR3 bases: TGTGCCAGTAGTATAGAGGGTCGGACTAGCGGGGGTGTTGAGACCCAGTACTTC. This encodes CASSIEGRTSGGVETQYF.

The rearrangement joins TRBV2 to TRBJ2-7; 9 positions match TRBD2. CDR1 and CDR2 (germline): SNHLY, FYNNEI. The V and J ends lost 6 bases and 0 bases, in that order; junction bases with no gene match: 3. This CDR3 is 14 amino acids long. This CDR3 reads CASRRGGISYEQYF. CDR3 DNA sequence: TGTGCCAGCAGGCGGGGGGGTATCTCCTACGAGCAGTACTTC. Full variable domain (missing parts from reference TRBV2 and TRBJ2-7): EPEVTQTPSHQVTQMGQEVILRCVPISNHLYFYWYRQILGQKVEFLVSFYNNEISEKSEIFDDQFSVERPDGSNFTLKIRSTKLEDSAMYFCASRRGGISYEQYFGPGTRLTVT.

V and J are TRBV4-1 and TRBJ2-7, with 10 bases identical to TRBD1. Germline CDR1 and CDR2: MGHRA and YSYEKL. The CDR3 runs to 14 residues. V lost 4 bases, J lost 3 bases, and 3 bases stayed unmatched. CDR3 amino acids: CASSLRDRGYEQYF. The CDR3 DNA sequence: TGCGCCAGCAGCCTCCGGGACAGGGGCTACGAGCAGTACTTC.